The source of this TCR beta chain is a study of T cells after yellow fever vaccination. This clonotype was recorded at least ten times. TCRdb re-called the 5' RACE reads through MiXCR, storing one row per CDR3 protein. The sample holds roughly 310,000 distinct CDR3 sequences, over 8% seen once. The V end lost 0 bases, the J end lost 2 bases, and 8 bases lay between the germline ends. This CDR3 comprises 14 residues. The germline V gene has CDR1 LNHNV and CDR2 YYDKDF (reference sequence). Sequencing was performed on PBMCs, taken on the day of the first yellow fever vaccination. This clonotype was sampled from a man aged 18 to 30 who received the YFV17D yellow fever vaccine. The chain recombines TRBV15 with TRBJ2-7; D not certain. The CDR3 reads CATSREGRTYEQYF. DNA for the CDR3: TGTGCCACCAGCAGAGAGGGCAGAACCTACGAGCAGTACTTC.